The sequence of this T cell receptor beta chain was determined in a study of cytomegalovirus exposure and HLA in healthy donors. Findings and limits, study-wide: The listing of fewer than 200 TCR beta chains classed them as cytomegalovirus-associated. A later examination showed that TCR association rates differed by HLA locus, with DRB1 most and HLA-C fewest. A prior analysis recorded that most TCR beta V segments were productive about 87% or about 30% of the time.

The V and J ends lost 1 base and 2 bases, in that order; junction bases with no gene match: 7. The CDR3 is 18 residues long. Germline loops: CDR1 SEHNR, CDR2 FQNEAQ (reference sequence). PCR was performed using 60 Vbeta and 13 Jbeta primers. Sequencing was performed with immunoSEQ multiplex PCR; in TCRdb, only in-frame clones are kept and a portion is missing. The sample contains approximately 130,000 clones, more than 80% of which appear only once. Regarding this clone: The antigen is undetermined.

The J gene is TRBJ2-2, the V gene TRBV7-9; 10 bases line up with TRBD1. The sample taken for sequencing was PBMCs. This sequence originates from a man aged 40-49 years in good health and CMV-seronegative. CDR3 loop: CASSLGQGAFLNTGELFF. In DNA form, the CDR3 reads TGTGCCAGCAGCTTAGGACAGGGGGCCTTTCTAAACACCGGGGAGCTGTTTTTT.